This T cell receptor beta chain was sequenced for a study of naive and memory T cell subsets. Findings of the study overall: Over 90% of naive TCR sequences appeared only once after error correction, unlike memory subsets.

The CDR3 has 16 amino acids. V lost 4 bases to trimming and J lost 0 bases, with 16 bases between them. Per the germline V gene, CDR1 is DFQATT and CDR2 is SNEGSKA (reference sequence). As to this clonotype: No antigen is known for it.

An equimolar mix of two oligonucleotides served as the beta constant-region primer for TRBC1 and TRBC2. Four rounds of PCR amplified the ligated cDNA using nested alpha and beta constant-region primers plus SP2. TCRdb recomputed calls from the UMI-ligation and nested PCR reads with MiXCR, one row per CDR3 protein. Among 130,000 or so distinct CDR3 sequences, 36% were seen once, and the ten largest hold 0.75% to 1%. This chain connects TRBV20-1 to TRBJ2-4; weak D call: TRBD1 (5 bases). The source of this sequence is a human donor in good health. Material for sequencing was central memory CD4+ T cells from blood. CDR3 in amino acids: CSANRAGLGAKNIQYF. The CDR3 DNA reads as TGCAGTGCTAACCGCGCAGGGTTGGGAGCCAAAAACATTCAGTACTTC.